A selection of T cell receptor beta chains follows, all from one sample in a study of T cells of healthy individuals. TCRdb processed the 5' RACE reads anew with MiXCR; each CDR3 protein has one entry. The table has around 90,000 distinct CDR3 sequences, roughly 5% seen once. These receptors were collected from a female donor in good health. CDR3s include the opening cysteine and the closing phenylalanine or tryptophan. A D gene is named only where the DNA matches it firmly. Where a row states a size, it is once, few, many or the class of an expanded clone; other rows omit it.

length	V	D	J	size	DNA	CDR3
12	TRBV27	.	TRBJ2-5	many	TGTGCCAGCAGTTTGAAAGGGGAGACCCAGTACTTC	CASSLKGETQYF
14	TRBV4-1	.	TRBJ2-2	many	TGCGCCAGCAGCCAAGACTTCCGGGGCGGGGAGCTGTTTTTT	CASSQDFRGGELFF
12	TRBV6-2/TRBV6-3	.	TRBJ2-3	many	TGTGCCAGCAGTTACCGGCGAGATACGCAGTATTTT	CASSYRRDTQYF
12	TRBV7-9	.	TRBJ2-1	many	TGTGCCAGCAGCTTAGTAAACGCTGAGCAGTTCTTC	CASSLVNAEQFF
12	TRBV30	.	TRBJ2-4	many	TGTGCCTGGGGTGTAGACCAAAACATTCAGTACTTC	CAWGVDQNIQYF
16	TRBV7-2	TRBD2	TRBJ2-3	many	TGTGCCAGCAGCTTAGAGTTGACTAGCGGGAGTGATACGCAGTATTTT	CASSLELTSGSDTQYF
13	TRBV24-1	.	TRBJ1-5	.	TGTGCCACGTCGCAGGACAGCAATCAGCCCCAGCATTTT	CATSQDSNQPQHF
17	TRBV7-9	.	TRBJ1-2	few	TGTGCCAGCAGCTTAGGACGAATAATCGCCGGGGGCTATGGCTACACCTTC	CASSLGRIIAGGYGYTF
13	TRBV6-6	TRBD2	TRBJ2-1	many	TGTGCCAGCAGTTCGGGACTAGCGGGAGAGCAGTTCTTC	CASSSGLAGEQFF
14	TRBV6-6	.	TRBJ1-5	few	TGTGCCAGCAATGGTGCGGGGGTCAGTCAGCCCCAGCATTTT	CASNGAGVSQPQHF
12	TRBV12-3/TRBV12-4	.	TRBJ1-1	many	TGTGCTTGTAGGGGGATGCGCACTGAAGCTTTCTTT	CACRGMRTEAFF
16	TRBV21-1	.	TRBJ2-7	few	TGTGCCAGCAGCAGACGGGGATTACCGGCGTTGTACGAGCAGTACTTC	CASSRRGLPALYEQYF
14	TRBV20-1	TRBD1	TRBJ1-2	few	TGCAGTGCTATGGACAGGGACACTAACTATGGCTACACCTTC	CSAMDRDTNYGYTF
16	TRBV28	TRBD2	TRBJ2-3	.	TGTGCCAGCAGTGCCCTGGGAGCGGGAGACACAGATACGCAGTATTTT	CASSALGAGDTDTQYF
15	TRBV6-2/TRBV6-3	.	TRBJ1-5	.	TGTGCCAGCAGTTACGAGACACCTAGCAATCAGCCCCAGCATTTT	CASSYETPSNQPQHF
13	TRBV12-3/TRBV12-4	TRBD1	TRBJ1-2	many	TGTGCCAGCAGTCGGGACAGGGTCTATGGCTACACCTTC	CASSRDRVYGYTF
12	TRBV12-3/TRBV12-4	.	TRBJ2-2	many	TGTGCCAGCAGTTTGTCTTCAGGGGAGCTGTTTTTT	CASSLSSGELFF
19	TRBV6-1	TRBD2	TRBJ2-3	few	TGTGCCAGCAGCGAGAGTCGTTGGGGACTAGCGGGAGGCACAGATACGCAGTATTTT	CASSESRWGLAGGTDTQYF
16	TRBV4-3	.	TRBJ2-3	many	TGCGCCAGCAGCCACCACGAGGGGCCCCCCACAGATACGCAGTATTTT	CASSHHEGPPTDTQYF
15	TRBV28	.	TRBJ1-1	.	TGTGCCAGCAGCCCCGGGGGGGGCCAGTGGACTGAAGCTTTCTTT	CASSPGGGQWTEAFF
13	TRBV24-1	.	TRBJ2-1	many	TGTGCCACCAGTGGACCAGCGTACAATGAGCAGTTCTTC	CATSGPAYNEQFF
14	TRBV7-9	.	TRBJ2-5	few	TGTGCCAGCAGTGTCAGGCGGGACCAAGAGACCCAGTACTTC	CASSVRRDQETQYF
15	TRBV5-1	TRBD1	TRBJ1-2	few	TGCGCCAGCAGCTTGACCGCGGCAGGGGGTTATGGCTACACCTTC	CASSLTAAGGYGYTF
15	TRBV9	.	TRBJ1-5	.	TGTGCCAGCAGCGTAGGGACAGTAGTAAGTGAGCCCCAGCATTTT	CASSVGTVVSEPQHF
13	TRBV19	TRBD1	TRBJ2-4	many	TGTGCCAGTAGTGGACAGGGGTTGGACATTCAGTACTTC	CASSGQGLDIQYF
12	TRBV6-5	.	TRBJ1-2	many	TGTGCCAGCTCCGCAGGGTTCTATGGCTACACCTTC	CASSAGFYGYTF
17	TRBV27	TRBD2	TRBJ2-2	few	TGTGCCAGCAGTTTAGGTCTAGCGGGAGGAGTCGCCGGGGAGCTGTTTTTT	CASSLGLAGGVAGELFF
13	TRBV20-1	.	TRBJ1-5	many	TGCAGTGCTAGAGTTCATACTAATCAGCCCCAGCATTTT	CSARVHTNQPQHF
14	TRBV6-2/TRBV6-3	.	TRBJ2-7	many	TGTGCCAGCACTCAACGACGTTCAGAGTACGAGCAGTACTTC	CASTQRRSEYEQYF
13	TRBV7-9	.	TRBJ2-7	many	TGTGCCAGCAGCCCCGAGGAAGAGTACGAGCAGTACTTC	CASSPEEEYEQYF
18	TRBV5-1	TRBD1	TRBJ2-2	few	TGCGCCAGCAGCAGCCCGGCGACAGGGAGCATATACACCGGGGAGCTGTTTTTT	CASSSPATGSIYTGELFF
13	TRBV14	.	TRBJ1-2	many	TGTGCCAGCAGCCCCAGGGAGAACTATGGCTACACCTTC	CASSPRENYGYTF
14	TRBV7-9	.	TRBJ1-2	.	TGTGCCAGCAGCTTAGTGGGCAGCCTCTATGGCTACACCTTC	CASSLVGSLYGYTF
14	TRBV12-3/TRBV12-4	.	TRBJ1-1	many	TGTGCCAGCAGTTTGATGGGTGCGGATCCTGAAGCTTTCTTT	CASSLMGADPEAFF
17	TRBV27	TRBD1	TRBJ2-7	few	TGTGCCAGCTCCTACCACGGGACAGGGGGCAACTACTACGAGCAGTACTTC	CASSYHGTGGNYYEQYF
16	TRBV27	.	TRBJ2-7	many	TGTGCCAGCAGTTTCTGGGGTCTAGCGAAGGGCTACGAGCAGTACTTC	CASSFWGLAKGYEQYF
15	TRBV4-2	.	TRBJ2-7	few	TGTGCCAGCAGCCCCTCCGACCGGGGCCGCAACGAGCAGTACTTC	CASSPSDRGRNEQYF
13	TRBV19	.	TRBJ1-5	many	TGTGCCAGTAGTATGCCTCGGGAACAGCCCCAGCATTTT	CASSMPREQPQHF
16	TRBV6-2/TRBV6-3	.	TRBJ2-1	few	TGTGCCAGCAGTTACTCACCAGAACCCCCGTACAATGAGCAGTTCTTC	CASSYSPEPPYNEQFF
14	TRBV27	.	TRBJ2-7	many	TGTGCCAGCAGTTTAGGAACAGCAATGTACGAGCAGTACTTC	CASSLGTAMYEQYF
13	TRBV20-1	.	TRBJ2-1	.	TGCAGTGCTAGAGCAGGGAACGTTGGGGAGCAGTTCTTC	CSARAGNVGEQFF
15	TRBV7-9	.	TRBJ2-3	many	TGTGCCAGCACCGGAGAAGGAGAGTTGGGAGATACGCAGTATTTT	CASTGEGELGDTQYF
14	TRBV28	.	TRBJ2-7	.	TGTGCCAGCACCCCGGGGGGCCGAATCCACGAGCAGTACTTC	CASTPGGRIHEQYF
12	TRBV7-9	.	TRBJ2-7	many	TGTGCCTGCGGGGCTTCCTTTTACGAGCAGTACTTC	CACGASFYEQYF
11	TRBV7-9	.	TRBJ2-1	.	TGTGCCAGCAGAGATAACAATGAGCAGTTCTTC	CASRDNNEQFF
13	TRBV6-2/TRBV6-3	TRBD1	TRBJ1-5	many	TGTGCCAGCACAACAGGGGTTCATCAGCCCCAGCATTTT	CASTTGVHQPQHF
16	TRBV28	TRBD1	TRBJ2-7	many	TGTGCCAGCAGGTCACCTCGGGACAGGGGGCTTCGGGAGCAGTACTTC	CASRSPRDRGLREQYF
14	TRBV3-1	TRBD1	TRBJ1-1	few	TGTGCCAGCAGCCAAGTCGACAGGGGCACTGAAGCTTTCTTT	CASSQVDRGTEAFF